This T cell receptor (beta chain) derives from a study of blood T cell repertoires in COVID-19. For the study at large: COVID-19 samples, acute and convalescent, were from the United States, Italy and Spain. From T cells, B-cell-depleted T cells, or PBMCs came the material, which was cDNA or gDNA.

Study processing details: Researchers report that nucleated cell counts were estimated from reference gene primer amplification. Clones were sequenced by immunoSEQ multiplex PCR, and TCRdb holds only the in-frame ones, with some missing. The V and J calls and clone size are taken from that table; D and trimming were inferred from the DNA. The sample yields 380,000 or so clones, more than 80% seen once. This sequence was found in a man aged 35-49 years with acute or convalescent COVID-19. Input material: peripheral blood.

The CDR3 nucleotides read TGTGCCAGCAGCTTGGTGGCGGGGGCCTCATTCTCCTACGAGCAGTACTTC. Translating gives CASSLVAGASFSYEQYF. The chain couples TRBV5-6 to TRBJ2-7; perhaps TRBD2 as D (7 bases). CDR1 SGHDT and CDR2 YYEEEE come from the germline V gene. Trimming removed 0 bases from V and 0 bases from J, with 16 bases in between. There are 17 residues in the CDR3.